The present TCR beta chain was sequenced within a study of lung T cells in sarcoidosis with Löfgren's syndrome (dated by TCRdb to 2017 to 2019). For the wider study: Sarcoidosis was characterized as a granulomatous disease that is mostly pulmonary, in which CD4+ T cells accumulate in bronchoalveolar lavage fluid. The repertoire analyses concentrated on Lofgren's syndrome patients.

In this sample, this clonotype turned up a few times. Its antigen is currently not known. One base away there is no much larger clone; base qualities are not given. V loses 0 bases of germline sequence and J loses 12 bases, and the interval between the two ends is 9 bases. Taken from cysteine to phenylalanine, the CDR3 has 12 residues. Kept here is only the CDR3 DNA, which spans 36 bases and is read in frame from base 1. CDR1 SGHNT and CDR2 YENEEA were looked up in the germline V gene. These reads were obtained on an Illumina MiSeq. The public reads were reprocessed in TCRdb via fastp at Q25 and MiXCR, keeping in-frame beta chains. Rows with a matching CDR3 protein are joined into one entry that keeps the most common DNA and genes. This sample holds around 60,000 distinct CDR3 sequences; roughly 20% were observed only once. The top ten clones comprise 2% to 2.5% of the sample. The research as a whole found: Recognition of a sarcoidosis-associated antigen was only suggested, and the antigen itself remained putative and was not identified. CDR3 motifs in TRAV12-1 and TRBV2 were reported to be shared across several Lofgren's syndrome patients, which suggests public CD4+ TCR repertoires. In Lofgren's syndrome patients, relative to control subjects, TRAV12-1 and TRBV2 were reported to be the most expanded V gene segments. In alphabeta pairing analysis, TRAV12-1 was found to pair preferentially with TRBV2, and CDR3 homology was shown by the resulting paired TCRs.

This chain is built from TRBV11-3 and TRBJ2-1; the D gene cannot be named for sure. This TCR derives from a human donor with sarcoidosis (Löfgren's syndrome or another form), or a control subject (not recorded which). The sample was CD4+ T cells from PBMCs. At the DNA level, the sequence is TGTGCCAGCAGCTTAGATTCCCGAACGCAGTTCTTC. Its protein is CASSLDSRTQFF.